The entry below describes one T cell receptor (beta chain). The data derive from a study of CD8 T cells in ankylosing spondylitis. TCRdb analysed the 5' RACE reads with MiXCR anew, one entry per CDR3 protein. The table lists around 150,000 distinct CDR3 sequences, approximately 44% of them singletons, with 13% to 15% in the top ten. Trimming removed 7 bases from V and 1 base from J, with 14 bases in between. The CDR3 is 14 residues long. Sequenced sample: synovial fluid, either unsorted or a sorted T cell fraction (not recorded which). This clonotype was obtained from a male donor with ankylosing spondylitis. This rearrangement joins TRBV12-3 or TRBV12-4 to TRBJ2-7; D is possibly TRBD1 (6 bases). The CDR3 sequence: CASTTRDTSYEQYF. The CDR3 DNA follows: TGTGCCAGCACTACCCGGGACACTTCCTACGAGCAGTACTTC.